This is a list of T cell receptor beta chains from one sample in a study of CD8 T cell repertoires and HIV-1 epitope variants. Which antigens these TCRs recognize remains unknown. The table came from immunoSEQ multiplex PCR; TCRdb's copy has only in-frame clones and leaves some out. Here the sample spans approximately 5,000 clones, approximately 73% being singletons. Material for sequencing was cultured CD8+ T cells derived from PBMCs. The receptor source for this set is a male donor with HIV. Each CDR3 is given with its conserved first and last residue. Each record gives: V gene, clone size, CDR3 length, D gene, J gene, CDR3 DNA, CDR3 protein. D genes are given only for firm matches. The size of a clone is reported for some rows only, either as once, few or many, or as a class for expanded clones.

>TRBV5-8|few|12|.|TRBJ2-1
TGTGCCAGCAGCCGGGACTTCAATGAGCAGTTCTTC
CASSRDFNEQFF
>TRBV27|.|14|TRBD1|TRBJ2-2
TGTGCCAGCAGAGCCGGGACAGGGGCCGGGGAGCTGTTTTTT
CASRAGTGAGELFF
>TRBV10-1|once|15|TRBD2|TRBJ2-7
TGCGCCAGCAGTGAACTAGCGGGAGTCTCCTACGAGCAGTACTTC
CASSELAGVSYEQYF
>TRBV28|.|14|.|TRBJ2-1
TGTGCCAGCAGACAGGTGGGCTCCTACAATGAGCAGTTCTTC
CASRQVGSYNEQFF
>TRBV7-3|.|13|.|TRBJ2-5
TGTGCCAGCAGCCAAGACAGCCAAGAGACCCAGTACTTC
CASSQDSQETQYF
>TRBV6-5|once|15|TRBD2|TRBJ2-7
TGTGCCAGCAGTTACTCTGGAGGGAGGGGTTACGAGCAGTACTTC
CASSYSGGRGYEQYF
>TRBV4-1|.|16|.|TRBJ1-2
TGCGCCAGCAGCCCCACAACGGGCGGTATTAACTATGGCTACACCTTC
CASSPTTGGINYGYTF
>TRBV18|.|17|TRBD1|TRBJ1-1
TGTGCCAGCTCACCCCTGGGACAGGGGGGACAGAACACTGAAGCTTTCTTT
CASSPLGQGGQNTEAFF
>TRBV28|.|13|TRBD1|TRBJ1-2
TGTGCCAGCATGGGACAGGGCCGTGGTGGCTACACCTTC
CASMGQGRGGYTF
>TRBV5-5|.|14|.|TRBJ2-7
TGTGCCAGCAGCTTGACCGCAGCTTCCTACGAGCAGTACTTC
CASSLTAASYEQYF
>TRBV28|.|14|.|TRBJ2-7
TGTGCCAGCAGTTTAGGGGACGGTTCCTACGAGCAGTACTTC
CASSLGDGSYEQYF
>TRBV15|.|14|.|TRBJ1-1
TGTGCCACCAGCAGAGATCGGGACATCTCTGAAGCTTTCTTT
CATSRDRDISEAFF
>TRBV4-3|.|12|.|TRBJ2-7
TGCGCCAGCAGCCAAGATCGCTACGAGCAGTACTTC
CASSQDRYEQYF
>TRBV7-9|once|13|.|TRBJ2-5
TGTGCCAGCAGCTTAGGCAGACAAGAGACCCAGTACTTC
CASSLGRQETQYF
>TRBV19|.|14|TRBD1|TRBJ1-1
TGTGCCAGTAGTGCGACAGGGGTGAACACTGAAGCTTTCTTT
CASSATGVNTEAFF
>TRBV27|.|18|.|TRBJ1-6
TGTGCCAGCAGTTTATCCTTTCAGGGGAGCTCCTATAATTCACCCCTCCACTTT
CASSLSFQGSSYNSPLHF
>TRBV28|.|15|.|TRBJ1-3
TGTGCCAGTTCCCGGACCGAAGACTCTGGAAACACCATATATTTT
CASSRTEDSGNTIYF
>TRBV10-3|.|14|.|TRBJ2-2
TGTGCCATCAGTGAGGGCCCCGGCACCGGGGAGCTGTTTTTT
CAISEGPGTGELFF
>TRBV28|.|13|.|TRBJ1-4
TGTGCCAGCAGTCCTGCAACTAATGAAAAACTGTTTTTT
CASSPATNEKLFF
>TRBV13|.|16|TRBD1|TRBJ1-6
TGTGCCAGCAGCCAGGGGGGGAGCCTCTATAATTCACCCCTCCACTTT
CASSQGGSLYNSPLHF
>TRBV28|.|15|.|TRBJ1-1
TGTGCCAGCAGCACCGCCACTCGCCCGGGTCTGGAAGCTTTCTTT
CASSTATRPGLEAFF
>TRBV5-1|.|15|TRBD1|TRBJ2-2
TGCGCCAGCAGCTTGCGGACAGGTTCGGCCGGGGAGCTGTTTTTT
CASSLRTGSAGELFF
>TRBV29-1|few|12|.|TRBJ1-1
TGCAGCGTTGTTATGGGGAACACTGAAGCTTTCTTT
CSVVMGNTEAFF
>TRBV5-6|.|18|.|TRBJ2-2
TGTGCCAGCAGCTTGACGGTCGGTGGCTTCGGGGGAACCGGGGAGCTGTTTTTT
CASSLTVGGFGGTGELFF
>TRBV5-1|.|17|TRBD2|TRBJ2-2
TGCGCCAGCAATCGGGAGAGCTATAGCGGGGGCACCGGGGAGCTGTTTTTT
CASNRESYSGGTGELFF
>TRBV11-2|.|15|TRBD1|TRBJ1-5
TGTGCCAGCAGCTTAAGCCAGGGGGCTAATCAGCCCCAGCATTTT
CASSLSQGANQPQHF
>TRBV5-1|.|16|.|TRBJ2-5
TGCGCCAGCAGCTTGTATTTAGCAGGGGTCCAAGAGACCCAGTACTTC
CASSLYLAGVQETQYF
>TRBV19|.|13|TRBD2|TRBJ2-7
TGTGCCAGTAGTGGGAGGGAGTCCTACGAGCAGTACTTC
CASSGRESYEQYF
>TRBV5-1|.|15|TRBD2|TRBJ2-7
TGCGCCAGCAAGTCTAGCGGGGGGGCCAGATACGAGCAGTACTTC
CASKSSGGARYEQYF
>TRBV4-2|.|19|.|TRBJ2-6
TGTGCCAGCAGCCAAGAGTGGCGGACTACGACGGCTGGGGCCAACGTCCTGACTTTC
CASSQEWRTTTAGANVLTF
>TRBV19|.|12|TRBD1|TRBJ2-7
TGTGCCAGTAGTATTGGACAGGGCGAGCAGTACTTC
CASSIGQGEQYF
>TRBV28|.|14|.|TRBJ1-5
TGTGCCAGCAGTTTAGAACAGGCATATCAGCCCCAGCATTTT
CASSLEQAYQPQHF
>TRBV28|medium-sized|17|TRBD1|TRBJ1-2
TGTGCCAGCACCCCCGGGGACAGGGGACCCTACGGCTATGGCTACACCTTC
CASTPGDRGPYGYGYTF
>TRBV29-1|few|14|.|TRBJ2-2
TGCAGCGTTGGGACGGAGATGAACACCGGGGAGCTGTTTTTT
CSVGTEMNTGELFF
>TRBV10-3|.|19|.|TRBJ2-5
TGTGCCATCAGTGAAAAGGTCTTAAGCCCCTTCCGACAACAAGAGACCCAGTACTTC
CAISEKVLSPFRQQETQYF
>TRBV29-1|.|12|.|TRBJ2-7
TGCAGCGTTGATGTCGGGGGATACGAGCAGTACTTC
CSVDVGGYEQYF
>TRBV28|.|15|.|TRBJ2-3
TGTGCCAGCAGTGGAGGACTCCGGGGCACAGATACGCAGTATTTT
CASSGGLRGTDTQYF
>TRBV27|.|15|.|TRBJ2-7
TGTGCCAGCAGTCCTGGACCGTTATCCTCCTACGAGCAGTACTTC
CASSPGPLSSYEQYF
>TRBV19|.|14|TRBD2|TRBJ2-1
TGTGCCAGTGCAGCGGGGGTTATATACAATGAGCAGTTCTTC
CASAAGVIYNEQFF
>TRBV19|.|13|.|TRBJ1-6
TGTGCCAGTAAAGGGGTTCGGGACTCACCCCTCCACTTT
CASKGVRDSPLHF
>TRBV28|.|16|TRBD1|TRBJ2-2
TGTGCCAGCAGTTTCGGACAGGGAAGAAACACCGGGGAGCTGTTTTTT
CASSFGQGRNTGELFF